Listed below are T cell receptor beta chains from one sample, sequenced in a study of T cell repertoires in cytomegalovirus infection. TCRdb re-called the reads with MiXCR, one entry per CDR3 protein. The table lists about 490,000 distinct CDR3 sequences, about 11% of them singletons. The sequenced material came from PBMCs. The receptors here all came from a human donor in good health (CMV status not recorded). Some clones in this sample may be carry-over from other donors' samples. The CDR3 runs from the conserved cysteine through the conserved F or W. The D gene is left open where the match is weak. Only some rows state a clone size, as once, few, many or a class for expanded clones.

V,size,J,D,DNA,CDR3
TRBV7-3,few,TRBJ2-7,.,TGTGCCAGCAGCATGGACACAGCTTCTTCCTACGAGCAGTACTTC,CASSMDTASSYEQYF
TRBV7-9,many,TRBJ2-7,.,TGTGCCAGCAGACTGACGGAAACCTACGAGCAGTACTTC,CASRLTETYEQYF
TRBV7-2,many,TRBJ2-7,.,TGTGCCAGCAGCTGGACAGAGTTGTACTTC,CASSWTELYF
TRBV11-2,many,TRBJ1-5,.,TGTGCCAGCAGCTTAGATGCAGGGTGGGATCAGCCCCAGCATTTT,CASSLDAGWDQPQHF
TRBV7-2,many,TRBJ1-2,.,TGTGCCAGCAGCTCAAGCTTGGGGGGCGCAGGTGGCTACACCTTC,CASSSSLGGAGGYTF
TRBV20-1,.,TRBJ1-1,.,TGCAGTGCTAGGGAGGGTGGTAGGTCTGAAGCTTTCTTT,CSAREGGRSEAFF
TRBV27,many,TRBJ2-1,TRBD1,TGTGCCAGCAGTTCAACCGGGACAGGGGCATACAATGAGCAGTTCTTC,CASSSTGTGAYNEQFF
TRBV5-4,many,TRBJ2-1,TRBD2,TGTGCCAGCAGCGGGGAGACCGGGACTAGTGTGAATGAGCAGTTCTTC,CASSGETGTSVNEQFF
TRBV10-2,many,TRBJ2-2,.,TGCGCCAGCAGTGAGTTGTCAGGCACCGGGGAGCTGTTTTTT,CASSELSGTGELFF
TRBV29-1,few,TRBJ1-1,.,TGCAGCGTTGAAGATCAACAGGGCACTGAAGCTTTCTTT,CSVEDQQGTEAFF
TRBV12-3/TRBV12-4,few,TRBJ1-1,.,TGTGCCAGCAGTTCGGGCCGCTTCAACACTGAAGCTTTCTTT,CASSSGRFNTEAFF
TRBV5-4,.,TRBJ2-1,TRBD2,TGTGCCAGCAGTACCACTAGCGGGTTCGACAATGAGCAGTTCTTC,CASSTTSGFDNEQFF
TRBV12-3/TRBV12-4,.,TRBJ2-2,.,TGTGCCAGCTTACAGTCCACCGGGGAGCTGTTTTTT,CASLQSTGELFF
TRBV6-1,.,TRBJ1-5,.,TGTGCCAGCAGCAGGGGAAAGAGTCAGCCCCAGCATTTT,CASSRGKSQPQHF
TRBV15,few,TRBJ1-2,.,TGTGCCACCAGCAGAGATCGCGCTAACTATGGCTACACCTTC,CATSRDRANYGYTF
TRBV28,many,TRBJ2-5,.,TGTGCCAGCAGTTCTCGGACCGGGACGAGAACCCAGTACTTC,CASSSRTGTRTQYF
TRBV7-3,many,TRBJ2-1,.,TGTGCCAGCAGCCCCTCAGAGCCGGCGGTCGACAATGAGCAGTTCTTC,CASSPSEPAVDNEQFF
TRBV10-3,many,TRBJ2-5,TRBD1,TGTGCCATCAGGCCGGGACAGTCGGAGACCCAGTACTTC,CAIRPGQSETQYF
TRBV12-5,many,TRBJ2-5,TRBD2,TGTGCTAGTGATAGCGGGGCGGAGACCCAGTACTTC,CASDSGAETQYF
TRBV20-1,.,TRBJ2-2,TRBD2,TGCAGTGCTAGGAGAGCGGGGGGAAACACCGGGGAGCTGTTTTTT,CSARRAGGNTGELFF
TRBV20-1,few,TRBJ1-1,.,TGCAGTGCTAGAGGTGTGCAGAACACTGAAGCTTTCTTT,CSARGVQNTEAFF
TRBV29-1,many,TRBJ1-2,.,TGCAGCGTTGAAGATCGAAAGGAGGGCTACACCTTC,CSVEDRKEGYTF
TRBV29-1,many,TRBJ2-5,.,TGCAGCGTTGTCACAGGGATGGGGGAGACCCAGTACTTC,CSVVTGMGETQYF
TRBV5-1,once,TRBJ2-1,.,TGCGCCAGCAGCAGTACCAGCGGAACCTACAATGAGCAGTTCTTC,CASSSTSGTYNEQFF
TRBV7-2,many,TRBJ2-1,.,TGTGCCAGCAGCTTAGACCCCTACTCACTGAATCTCAATGAGCAGTTCTTC,CASSLDPYSLNLNEQFF
TRBV20-1,.,TRBJ2-3,TRBD2,TGCAGTGCCGGGGTAGCGGGAGGATTGGCAGATACGCAGTATTTT,CSAGVAGGLADTQYF
TRBV5-1,many,TRBJ2-3,TRBD2,TGCGCCAGCAGCCAACTCCCGGGACTAGCGACAGATACGCAGTATTTT,CASSQLPGLATDTQYF
TRBV29-1,many,TRBJ2-5,TRBD2,TGCAGCGCCGGGGGGGCCGGCGGGGAGACCCAGTACTTC,CSAGGAGGETQYF
TRBV12-3/TRBV12-4,many,TRBJ2-1,TRBD2,TGTGCCAGCAGTCGCCCGACTCAGGCGGGAGCGGACAATGAGCAGTTCTTC,CASSRPTQAGADNEQFF
TRBV3-1,many,TRBJ2-3,.,TGTGCCAGCAGCCAAGAATGGAGACTCACCGCCACAGATACGCAGTATTTT,CASSQEWRLTATDTQYF
TRBV7-2,many,TRBJ1-2,.,TGTGCCAGCAGCCCCCTTATCTACTACACCTTC,CASSPLIYYTF
TRBV7-9,many,TRBJ2-1,TRBD2,TGTGCCAGCAGTCCCAGGGAGGGCACCTTCAATGAGCAGTTCTTC,CASSPREGTFNEQFF
TRBV28,many,TRBJ2-7,.,TGTGCCAGCAGTTCACAGGGAAGGGGGTACGAGCAGTACTTC,CASSSQGRGYEQYF
TRBV7-6,many,TRBJ2-1,.,TGTGCCAGCAGCTCCGGGACCTTCCACAATGAGCAGTTCTTC,CASSSGTFHNEQFF
TRBV20-1,many,TRBJ2-1,TRBD1,TGCAGTGCTTTTTCATACGACAGGGATGATGAGCAGTTCTTC,CSAFSYDRDDEQFF
TRBV5-4,many,TRBJ1-2,TRBD1,TGTGCCAGCAGCTTGGTTCGGGGACAGGGCGTTTCCTATGGCTACACCTTC,CASSLVRGQGVSYGYTF
TRBV4-2,many,TRBJ1-5,TRBD1,TGTGCCAGCAGCCAAGTGGGACAGGCTAGCAATCAGCCCCAGCATTTT,CASSQVGQASNQPQHF
TRBV5-6,.,TRBJ2-5,.,TGTGCCAGCAGCTTTTGGGATCGCCCAGAGACCCAGTACTTC,CASSFWDRPETQYF
TRBV28,many,TRBJ1-2,.,TGTGCCAGCAGTTTCCGGGAGAACTATGGCTACACCTTC,CASSFRENYGYTF
TRBV19,many,TRBJ2-7,TRBD2,TGTGCCAGTAGTGTCCGGGAGGTCTCCTACGAGCAGTACTTC,CASSVREVSYEQYF
TRBV27,many,TRBJ1-2,TRBD1,TGTGCCAGCAGTTTCCGGACAGGGTACGACGGCTACACCTTC,CASSFRTGYDGYTF
TRBV9,few,TRBJ1-6,.,TGTGCCAGCAGCGTAGGGGGATTAAATTCACCCCTCCACTTT,CASSVGGLNSPLHF
TRBV6-6,many,TRBJ2-7,.,TGTGCCAGCAGTTTCCGGGACGGCCCCTACGAGCAGTACTTC,CASSFRDGPYEQYF
TRBV11-2,few,TRBJ1-5,TRBD1,TGTGCCAGCAGCTCCCAAGGACAGGACAATCAGCCCCAGCATTTT,CASSSQGQDNQPQHF
TRBV20-1,.,TRBJ1-4,.,TGCAGTGCTAGACAGGGGACATTGGCGACTGCAACTAATGAAAAACTGTTTTTT,CSARQGTLATATNEKLFF
TRBV7-2,many,TRBJ2-7,TRBD1,TGTGCCAGCAGCCCAAGGACAGGGAGCGCCTACGAGCAGTACTTC,CASSPRTGSAYEQYF
TRBV7-3,many,TRBJ1-1,.,TGTGCCAGCAGCCCCCAGGGTAGCGGGACTGAAGCTTTCTTT,CASSPQGSGTEAFF
TRBV7-2,many,TRBJ2-1,TRBD1,TGTGCCAGCAACATCCCACCCCCGGACAGGGCTGACAATGAGCAGTTCTTC,CASNIPPPDRADNEQFF